This TCR beta chain emerged from a study of Graves' ophthalmopathy and Graves' hyperthyroidism. In its sample, this clonotype was seen many times. Its antigen is unknown. For repertoire sequencing, the TCR beta CDR3 regions were amplified from RNA transcripts. RT-PCR was first run with HTBI primers, then multiplex PCR in a second round. TCRdb passed the multiplex PCR reads through MiXCR, listing each CDR3 protein once. The table has about 600,000 distinct CDR3 sequences, less than 40% seen once. CDR1 is LNHNV, CDR2 YYDKDF, per germline (reference sequence). V lost 0 bases to trimming and J lost 2 bases, with 4 bases between them. This CDR3 has 13 residues. Findings and caveats of the study: Discrimination between ophthalmopathy and stable hyperthyroidism by a 13-signature model showed 87.88% sensitivity and 70% to 82% specificity.

The chain uses TRBV15 and TRBJ1-2; D is unclear. The source of this sequence is an adult man with Graves' hyperthyroidism. The sample comprised peripheral blood or thyroid tissue (not recorded which). CDR3 DNA sequence: TGTGCCACCAGCAGAGATGCGAACTATGGCTACACCTTC. Its translation is CATSRDANYGYTF.